These T cell receptor beta chains were read from a single sample in a study of metastatic and nonmetastatic thyroid tumors. Via MiXCR, TCRdb re-called the PCR reads. The table shows over 25,000 clones, with around 20% occurring only once. The sequenced sample consisted of blood. These receptors were obtained from a female donor with papillary thyroid cancer or a benign thyroid nodule (not recorded which). Some clones in this sample may be carry-over from other donors' samples. Both conserved end residues are part of each CDR3. A D gene is named only where the DNA matches it firmly. The size entry is marked missing in some rows and otherwise reads once, few, many or a size class.

clone size	V gene	J gene	D gene	CDR3 protein	CDR3 DNA
many	TRBV11-1	TRBJ2-7	TRBD2	CASSDPGTSGSYEQYF	TGTGCCAGCAGCGATCCCGGGACTAGCGGTTCCTACGAGCAGTACTTC
once	TRBV20-1	TRBJ2-2	TRBD2	CSASFLAGVAGVLFF	TGCAGTGCTAGTTTCTTAGCGGGAGTTGCAGGGGTGCTGTTTTTT
-	TRBV28	TRBJ2-7	TRBD2	CASRQGTTLDEQYF	TGTGCCAGCAGACAAGGGACTACACTCGACGAGCAGTACTTC
medium-sized	TRBV11-2	TRBJ2-3	TRBD2	CASSHLAGGGTDTQYF	TGTGCCAGCAGCCACTTAGCGGGAGGGGGCACAGATACGCAGTATTTT
many	TRBV6-5	TRBJ2-1	-	CASSYSVGQGSNEQFF	TGTGCCAGCAGTTACTCCGTGGGGCAAGGCAGCAATGAGCAGTTCTTC
few	TRBV6-4	TRBJ2-6	-	CASSEGAGANVLTF	TGTGCCAGCAGTGAGGGGGCTGGGGCCAACGTCCTGACTTTC
once	TRBV11-2	TRBJ2-7	TRBD1	CASSWGQSYEQYF	TGTGCCAGCAGCTGGGGACAGTCCTACGAGCAGTACTTC
few	TRBV6-1	TRBJ1-3	-	CASSEGASGGNTIYF	TGTGCCAGCAGTGAAGGGGCGTCGGGAGGAAACACCATATATTTT
-	TRBV5-1	TRBJ1-1	-	CASSREVALNTEAIF	TGCGCCAGCAGCCGGGAGGTAGCGCTGAACACTGAAGCTATCTTT
-	TRBV6-1	TRBJ1-1	-	CASCGRYGTEAFF	TGTGCCAGCTGTGGGCGGTACGGGACTGAAGCTTTCTTT
-	TRBV6-2/TRBV6-3	TRBJ2-1	-	CASSYRDSYNEQFF	TGTGCCAGCAGTTACCGGGACTCCTACAATGAGCAGTTCTTC
many	TRBV5-5	TRBJ2-7	TRBD1	CASSPGTAYEQYF	TGTGCCAGCAGCCCTGGGACAGCCTACGAGCAGTACTTC
-	TRBV7-6	TRBJ2-1	TRBD2	CASSSAGYNEQFF	TGTGCCAGCAGCTCAGCGGGATACAATGAGCAGTTCTTC
many	TRBV19	TRBJ2-2	-	CASSPTITGELFF	TGTGCCAGTAGTCCCACGATTACCGGGGAGCTGTTTTTT
medium-sized	TRBV27	TRBJ1-1	-	CASSSLGAGNTEAFF	TGTGCCAGCAGTTCGTTAGGGGCGGGTAACACTGAAGCTTTCTTT
-	TRBV4-1	TRBJ2-7	-	CASSQKLDEQYF	TGCGCCAGCAGCCAGAAACTAGACGAGCAGTACTTC
many	TRBV28	TRBJ1-4	TRBD1	CASSHDRGKKEAANEKLFF	TGTGCCAGCAGTCACGACAGGGGGAAGAAGGAGGCAGCTAATGAAAAACTGTTTTTT
-	TRBV6-5	TRBJ2-7	TRBD2	CASSSPGGGRYEQYF	TGTGCCAGCAGTTCCCCGGGCGGGGGTAGGTACGAGCAGTACTTC
medium-sized	TRBV6-1	TRBJ2-2	TRBD2	CASRVLAGGPTGELFF	TGTGCCAGCAGGGTACTAGCGGGGGGGCCCACCGGGGAGCTGTTTTTT
-	TRBV6-2/TRBV6-3	TRBJ2-2	-	CACTPRGATSGEQFF	TGTGCCTGCACCCCAAGGGGGGCAACCAGCGGGGAGCAGTTTTTT
-	TRBV20-1	TRBJ2-1	-	CSARGISGEVSYNEQFF	TGCAGTGCTAGAGGGATTAGCGGAGAGGTCTCCTACAATGAGCAGTTCTTC
-	TRBV18	TRBJ1-2	-	CASSPPAIYGYTF	TGTGCCAGCTCACCACCTGCCATTTATGGCTACACCTTC
many	TRBV12-3/TRBV12-4	TRBJ2-1	-	CASTAPGGSYNEQFF	TGTGCCAGCACCGCTCCCGGGGGCTCCTACAATGAGCAGTTCTTC
many	TRBV28	TRBJ1-1	-	CASSSGWNTEAFF	TGTGCCAGCAGCTCAGGGTGGAACACTGAAGCTTTCTTT
few	TRBV6-4	TRBJ2-7	-	CASWTNRFQEQYF	TGTGCCAGCTGGACCAACAGGTTCCAGGAGCAGTACTTC
-	TRBV3-1	TRBJ2-7	-	CASSRKEGDDEYF	TGTGCCAGCAGCCGAAAGGAGGGGGACGACGAGTACTTC
medium-sized	TRBV20-1	TRBJ2-5	TRBD2	CSARVWGSGIMGETQYF	TGCAGTGCTAGGGTCTGGGGTAGCGGGATCATGGGAGAGACCCAGTACTTC
few	TRBV24-1	TRBJ2-1	-	CATSDLGLSSYNEQFF	TGTGCCACCAGTGATTTGGGACTCAGCTCCTACAATGAGCAGTTCTTC
many	TRBV6-1	TRBJ2-5	TRBD1	CASREQGAPRETQYF	TGTGCCAGCAGAGAACAGGGGGCACCGCGGGAGACCCAGTACTTC
medium-sized	TRBV5-6	TRBJ2-1	-	CASSLTSGELEQFF	TGTGCCAGCAGTTTGACATCGGGGGAGCTTGAGCAGTTCTTC
many	TRBV6-1	TRBJ2-1	-	CASSFDKSSYNEQFF	TGTGCCAGCAGTTTTGACAAGAGCTCCTACAATGAGCAGTTCTTC